This section outlines one TCR beta chain sequence together with its context. This sample was included in a study of blood T cell repertoires in COVID-19. Germline V gene sequence: CDR1 SGHTA, CDR2 FQGTGA. V was pared by 5 bases and J by 4 bases, with 8 bases of the junction left unmatched. CDR3 size: 17 residues. Sequencing was performed with immunoSEQ multiplex PCR; in TCRdb, only in-frame clones are kept and a portion is missing. The sample has roughly 180,000 clones, 60% to 85% seen once. The sequence derives from a woman in her forties or fifties with active or convalescent COVID-19. The source material was peripheral blood. V is TRBV7-3 and J is TRBJ2-3; 14 bases align to TRBD2. The CDR3, as DNA: TGTGCCAGCAGCATCGGGACTAGCGGGAGTTTCTCAGATACGCAGTATTTT. Encoded protein: CASSIGTSGSFSDTQYF.